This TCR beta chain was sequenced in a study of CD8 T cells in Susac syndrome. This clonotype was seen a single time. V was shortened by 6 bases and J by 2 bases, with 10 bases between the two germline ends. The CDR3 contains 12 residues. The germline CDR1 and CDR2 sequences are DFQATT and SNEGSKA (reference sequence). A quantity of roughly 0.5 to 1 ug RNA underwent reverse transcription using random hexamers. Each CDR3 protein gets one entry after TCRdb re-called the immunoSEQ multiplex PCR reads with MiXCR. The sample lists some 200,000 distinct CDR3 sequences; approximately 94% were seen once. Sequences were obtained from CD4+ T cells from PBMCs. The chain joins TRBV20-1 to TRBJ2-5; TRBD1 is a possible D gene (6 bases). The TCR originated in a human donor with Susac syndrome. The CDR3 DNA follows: TGCAGTGCCGGACAGAAACAAGAGACCCAGTACTTC. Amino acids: CSAGQKQETQYF.